This T cell receptor beta chain was found in a study of blood T cell repertoires in COVID-19. TCRdb's table, derived via immunoSEQ multiplex PCR, lists solely in-frame clones and lacks some. The table lists 150,000 to 200,000 clones, about 87% of them singletons. Trimming at V came to 0 bases and at J to 5 bases, leaving 19 bases not matched to a gene. The CDR3 extends over 20 amino acids. Germline assignment: CDR1 LNHNV and CDR2 YYDKDF (reference sequence). Material for sequencing was peripheral blood. This sequence joins TRBV15 and TRBJ2-5, with 9 bases identical to TRBD2. This TCR came from a woman in her sixties or seventies with COVID-19, enrolled during active disease. In DNA, the CDR3 is TGTGCCACCAGCAGAGATAGCTTTTGGACGGCGGGGGGGCAATGGGAGACCCAGTACTTC. As protein: CATSRDSFWTAGGQWETQYF.